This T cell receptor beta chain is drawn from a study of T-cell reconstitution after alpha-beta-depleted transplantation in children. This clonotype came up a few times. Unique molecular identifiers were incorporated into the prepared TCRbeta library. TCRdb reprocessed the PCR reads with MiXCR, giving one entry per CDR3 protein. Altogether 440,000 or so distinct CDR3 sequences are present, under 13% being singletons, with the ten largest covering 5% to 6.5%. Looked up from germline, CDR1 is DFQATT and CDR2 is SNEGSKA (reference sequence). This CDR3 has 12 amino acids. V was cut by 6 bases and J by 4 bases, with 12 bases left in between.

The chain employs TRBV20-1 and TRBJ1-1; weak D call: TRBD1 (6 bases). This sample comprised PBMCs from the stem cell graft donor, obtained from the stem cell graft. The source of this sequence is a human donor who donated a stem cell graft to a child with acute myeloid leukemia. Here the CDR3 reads CSANGGRTEAFF. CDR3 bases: TGCAGTGCGAACGGGGGGCGCACTGAAGCTTTCTTT.